Below are 30 T cell receptor beta chains sequenced from a single sample in a study of shared clonotypes between healthy human individuals. TCRdb's copy holds only in-frame clones and misses some; the assay was immunoSEQ multiplex PCR. The sample has under 1,100,000 clones, 70% to 80% seen once. Sequencing input: memory CD4+ T cells sorted from blood. Specified subset: CD45RA-negative fraction. These receptors were obtained from a man in his late teens or twenties in good health.

This clone was found a few times. The chain has TRBV2 and TRBJ1-5, with D possibly TRBD1 on 5 matching bases. Germline V gene data show CDR1 as SNHLY and CDR2 as FYNNEI. The CDR3 length is 14 residues. With 3 bases removed from V and 4 bases from J, the gap between germline ends came to 10 bases. CDR3 in amino acids: CASSDSGLNQPQHF. DNA for the CDR3: TGTGCCAGCAGTGATTCGGGGCTGAATCAGCCCCAGCATTTT.

The chain carries TRBV10-3 and TRBJ2-2, with 8 bases identical to TRBD2. CDR1 ENHRY and CDR2 SYGVKD come from the germline V gene. The V gene end was trimmed by 5 bases and the J gene end by 7 bases; junction bases not matched to a gene: 3. The CDR3 has 13 residues. For the CDR3, the DNA is TGTGCCATCAGTAGCGGGAGTCTCGGGGAGCTGTTTTTT. This encodes CAISSGSLGELFF.

The chain carries TRBV5-4 and TRBJ2-3; 9 bases are shared with TRBD2. From germline, CDR1 is SGHNT and CDR2 YYREEE (reference sequence). J was trimmed by 5 bases and V by 5 bases; bases with no gene match: 12. The length of the CDR3 is 16 residues. The CDR3 DNA is TGTGCCAGCAGTCCTGGGGTAGCGGGAGTCATAGATACGCAGTATTTT. Its translation is CASSPGVAGVIDTQYF.

This clone was seen more than once but under ten times. At the DNA level, this CDR3 is encoded by other sequences in the same sample as well. J is TRBJ2-7 and V is TRBV30; unclear D gene. The V and J ends lost 1 base and 4 bases respectively, with 2 bases between them. In germline, CDR1 is GTSNPN, CDR2 SVGIG (reference sequence). This CDR3 is built from 10 residues. The CDR3 here is CAWSDYEQYF. CDR3 DNA: TGTGCCTGGAGTGATTACGAGCAGTACTTC.

V gene TRBV5-1 combines with J gene TRBJ2-5; D tentatively reads TRBD1 or TRBD2 (5 bases each). The CDR3 totals 14 residues. Germline V gene sequence: CDR1 SGHRS, CDR2 YFSETQ. V dropped 4 bases and J dropped 5 bases, with 15 bases sitting between them. The CDR3 nucleotides read TGCGCCAGCAGCATAGGGACCGTATGGGAGACCCAGTACTTC. It specifies CASSIGTVWETQYF.

There are a few counts of this clone. The rearrangement uses TRBV6-4 and TRBJ2-7, with D perhaps TRBD1 or TRBD2 (6 bases each). The CDR3 covers 14 residues. The germline V and J ends were trimmed by 8 bases and 7 bases, with 21 bases remaining between them. Germline V gene lookup returns CDR1 MRHNA and CDR2 SNTAGT. The chain's CDR3 is CASSKEGGAREQYF. CDR3 sequence (DNA): TGTGCCAGCTCCAAGGAGGGGGGTGCCCGGGAGCAGTACTTC.

The chain has TRBV7-9 and TRBJ1-3, with unresolved D. The germline gives CDR1 SEHNR, CDR2 FQNEAQ (reference sequence). The CDR3 loop spans 15 amino acids. V gave up 5 bases and J gave up 0 bases, with 11 bases separating them. The CDR3 coding sequence is TGTGCCAGCAGCAACGGACTAAACTCTGGAAACACCATATATTTT. Its translation is CASSNGLNSGNTIYF.

The genes are TRBV19 and TRBJ2-7; 7 nucleotides agree with TRBD1. This CDR3 comprises 14 residues. Germline lookup yields CDR1 LNHDA and CDR2 SQIVND (reference sequence). Unmatched junction bases numbered 8, after V lost 5 bases and J lost 4 bases. The CDR3 sequence: CASSALDRDYEQYF. CDR3 coding DNA: TGTGCCAGTAGTGCCCTAGACAGGGATTACGAGCAGTACTTC.

The sample holds one count of this clone. The chain joins TRBV5-6 to TRBJ1-3; no definite D call. V was clipped by 0 bases and J by 2 bases, with 9 bases between them. The CDR3 covers 15 residues. The V gene's germline CDR1 is SGHDT and CDR2 YYEEEE. The CDR3 is CASSLGPVAGNTIYF. The CDR3 DNA is TGTGCCAGCAGCTTGGGTCCTGTTGCTGGAAACACCATATATTTT. Looking up the rest from reference TRBV5-6 and TRBJ1-3 gives the full variable domain: DAGVTQSPTHLIKTRGQQVTLRCSPKSGHDTVSWYQQALGQGPQFIFQYYEEEERQRGNFPDRFSGHQFPNYSSELNVNALLLGDSALYLCASSLGPVAGNTIYFGEGSWLTVV.

This chain uses TRBV7-2 with TRBJ2-4; TRBD2 agrees at 7 bases. V was pared by 4 bases and J by 8 bases, with 5 bases of the junction left unmatched. The CDR3 runs 13 residues. Germline loops: CDR1 SGHTA, CDR2 FQGNSA. The CDR3: CASSSGGPHIQYF. CDR3 DNA sequence: TGTGCCAGCAGCTCGGGGGGACCGCACATTCAGTACTTC.

This chain connects TRBV28 to TRBJ2-7, with 16 bases that match TRBD2. V gave up 4 bases and J gave up 0 bases; unmatched junction bases: 9. CDR3 length: 19 residues. Germline values: CDR1 MDHEN, CDR2 SYDVKM. CDR3 bases: TGTGCCAGCAGTTCCCTGGGACTAGCGGGAGGGCCGCTCTCCTACGAGCAGTACTTC. This translates into CASSSLGLAGGPLSYEQYF.

The CDR3 loop reads CASGLPAGVVWYEQYF. CDR3 in DNA: TGTGCTAGTGGTTTGCCGGCGGGGGTGGTATGGTACGAGCAGTACTTC. The chain couples TRBV12-5 to TRBJ2-7; 7 bases match TRBD2. The CDR3 has 16 amino acids. V was pared by 2 bases and J by 4 bases, with 11 bases of the junction left unmatched. Germline V gene data show CDR1 as LGHNT and CDR2 as FRNRAP.

The V and J genes are TRBV10-1 and TRBJ2-4, with D possibly matching TRBD1 (5 bases). Germline V gene lookup returns CDR1 WNHNN and CDR2 SYGVQD (reference sequence). V gave up 2 bases and J gave up 1 base, with 12 bases separating them. The CDR3 runs 16 residues. CDR3 sequence: CASSEGAGRAKNIQYF. CDR3 DNA: TGCGCCAGCAGTGAGGGGGCAGGAAGGGCCAAAAACATTCAGTACTTC.

This clone appeared once. The V gene is TRBV19, the J gene TRBJ2-5; tentatively, D is TRBD1 (5 bases). Between the trimmed V and J ends, which lost 3 bases and 5 bases, there was a span of 16 bases. CDR1 LNHDA and CDR2 SQIVND come from the germline V gene (reference sequence). The CDR3 spans 15 residues. CDR3 protein: CASSMGGQGVETQYF. The CDR3 DNA follows: TGTGCCAGTAGTATGGGCGGTCAGGGTGTGGAGACCCAGTACTTC.

This chain links TRBV29-1 with TRBJ2-1, with 10 bases aligning to TRBD2. V shed 3 bases, J shed 0 bases, and the junction held 5 bases outside the gene matches. Germline loops: CDR1 SQVTM, CDR2 ANQGSEA. The CDR3 contains 16 residues. This chain's CDR3 is CSVDEGLASSYNEQFF. DNA for the CDR3: TGCAGCGTTGATGAGGGACTAGCGAGCTCCTACAATGAGCAGTTCTTC.

V gene TRBV4-3 combines with J gene TRBJ2-5; perhaps TRBD2 as D (6 bases). Trimming removed 3 bases at V and 3 bases at J, with 14 bases between. Looked up from germline, CDR1 is LGHNA and CDR2 is YSLEER. The CDR3 is made up of 15 amino acids. Written as DNA, the CDR3 is TGCGCCAGCAGCCATGATACCCGCGGGGAAGAGACCCAGTACTTC. Translation: CASSHDTRGEETQYF.

This clone occurred a few times. The rearrangement joins TRBV6-5 to TRBJ2-3; D is unresolved. Looked up from germline, CDR1 is MNHEY and CDR2 is SVGAGI. This CDR3 region has 11 residues. Trimming cost V 11 bases and J 6 bases, with 12 bases left between them. The CDR3 spells CAASKQDTQYF. CDR3 bases: TGTGCCGCGTCGAAACAGGATACGCAGTATTTT.

Note on this clone: Being one base from a much bigger clone, this may be a read error. The same CDR3 is also encoded by other DNA sequences in this sample. V usage is TRBV7-2 and J usage is TRBJ2-2; D call uncertain. Germline assignment: CDR1 SGHTA and CDR2 FQGNSA. With 3 bases removed from V and 5 bases from J, the gap between germline ends came to 4 bases. The CDR3 is 12 amino acids. In DNA, the CDR3 is TGTGCCAGCAGCTTCGGTACCGGGGAGCTGTTTTTT. Translated: CASSFGTGELFF.

The chain uses TRBV7-6 and TRBJ2-1, with a weak D call TRBD1 (6 bases). The CDR3 covers 15 residues. CDR1 is SGHVS and CDR2 is FNYEAQ in the germline V gene. Trimming took off 0 bases at V and 3 bases at J, with 9 bases between the two ends. The CDR3 reads CASSLASGVYNEQFF. As DNA, the CDR3 is TGTGCCAGCAGCTTAGCTTCAGGGGTCTACAATGAGCAGTTCTTC. Complete variable domain (other parts from reference TRBV7-6 and TRBJ2-1): GAGVSQSPRYKVTKRGQDVALRCDPISGHVSLYWYRQALGQGPEFLTYFNYEAQQDKSGLPNDRFSAERPEGSISTLTIQRTEQRDSAMYRCASSLASGVYNEQFFGPGTRLTVL.

V usage is TRBV6-5 and J usage is TRBJ2-7; D is uncertain. CDR3 size: 11 residues. The V end lost 2 bases, the J end lost 9 bases, and 8 bases lay between the germline ends. The germline V gene has CDR1 MNHEY and CDR2 SVGAGI. CDR3 nucleotide sequence: TGTGCCAGCAGTTACGGGTGGGGGCAGTACTTC. Its translation: CASSYGWGQYF.

This clone was detected a few times. V is TRBV30 and J is TRBJ1-4; TRBD1 matches 8 bases. This CDR3 is 12 amino acids long. The germline V gene has CDR1 GTSNPN and CDR2 SVGIG (reference sequence). After removal of 8 bases from V and 8 bases from J, the junction contained 7 bases not matched to a gene. The CDR3 loop is CATDRGGEKLFF. DNA of the CDR3: TGTGCCACTGACAGGGGTGGCGAAAAACTGTTTTTT.

The rearrangement uses TRBV18 and TRBJ1-2; 12 bases map to TRBD1. CDR1 and CDR2 from the germline V gene are KGHSH and LQKENI. The CDR3 runs to 16 residues. Trimming took 2 bases from V and 7 from J; bases not matched to a gene: 8. In DNA, the CDR3 is TGTGCCAGCTCACCAGGGACAGGGGGCGCCTCTCCTGGCTACACCTTC. Protein sequence: CASSPGTGGASPGYTF. Full variable domain (missing parts from reference TRBV18 and TRBJ1-2): NAGVMQNPRHLVRRRGQEARLRCSPMKGHSHVYWYRQLPEEGLKFMVYLQKENIIDESGMPKERFSAEFPKEGPSILRIQQVVRGDSAAYFCASSPGTGGASPGYTFGSGTRLTVV.

This chain joins TRBV6-5 and TRBJ1-3; TRBD1 aligns across 9 bases. There are 14 residues in the CDR3. CDR1 and CDR2 from the germline V gene are MNHEY and SVGAGI. The trim removed 0 bases at V and 7 bases at J, leaving 1 base unmatched. As DNA, the CDR3 is TGTGCCAGCAGTTACTCTGACAGGGGGAACACCATATATTTT. Protein sequence: CASSYSDRGNTIYF.

This rearrangement joins TRBV28 to TRBJ1-5; 9 bases match TRBD1. The germline CDR1 and CDR2 sequences are MDHEN and SYDVKM. J lost 7 bases, V lost 5 bases, and 6 bases had no gene match. The CDR3 is 14 amino acids. In DNA form, the CDR3 reads TGTGCCAGCAGTCTAACAGGGGGCTGGCAGCCCCAGCATTTT. Residues: CASSLTGGWQPQHF.

V gene TRBV2 combines with J gene TRBJ1-5; a weak D match, TRBD1 (5 bases). This CDR3 comprises 13 residues. The germline V gene encodes CDR1 SNHLY and CDR2 FYNNEI. The V end lost 3 bases, the J end lost 13 bases, and 16 bases lay between the germline ends. The DNA of the CDR3 is TGTGCCAGCAGTGATTTTCTGGGGGGTTCACAGCATTTT. Translating gives CASSDFLGGSQHF.

The V and J genes are TRBV7-8 and TRBJ1-1; TRBD1 matches at 8 bases. Per the germline V gene, CDR1 is SGHVS and CDR2 is FQNEAQ. V was clipped by 5 bases and J by 5 bases; unmatched bases: 7. This CDR3 has 14 amino acids. In DNA, the CDR3 is TGTGCCAGCAGCCCTCCAGGGGGCGCGACTGAAGCTTTCTTT. Translating gives CASSPPGGATEAFF.

This clone appeared a few times. The chain carries TRBV10-3 and TRBJ1-2; tentatively, D is TRBD1 (5 bases). The CDR3 consists of 12 residues. The germline V and J ends were trimmed by 5 bases and 6 bases, with 10 bases remaining between them. From germline, CDR1 is ENHRY and CDR2 SYGVKD. The CDR3 region is CAISSGDHGYTF. The CDR3 nucleotides read TGTGCCATCAGTTCGGGGGATCATGGCTACACCTTC.

The chain carries TRBV5-1 and TRBJ1-1; D possibly corresponds to TRBD1 (6 bases). Trimming took 4 bases from V and 1 from J, leaving 11 bases between them. Germline V gene lookup returns CDR1 SGHRS and CDR2 YFSETQ. The CDR3 has 14 amino acids. In DNA form, the CDR3 reads TGCGCCAGCAGCGTCGGACAGACGAACACTGAAGCTTTCTTT. It yields the protein CASSVGQTNTEAFF.

The chain is built from TRBV28 and TRBJ2-4; D gene unclear. CDR1 is MDHEN and CDR2 is SYDVKM in the germline V gene. This CDR3 comprises 13 residues. V was trimmed by 5 bases and J by 7 bases, leaving 12 bases between them. The CDR3 is CASSPRRSNIQYF. The CDR3 coding sequence is TGTGCCAGCAGTCCCCGGCGGTCGAACATTCAGTACTTC.

This sequence joins TRBV6-6 and TRBJ1-2, with D unresolved. Germline V gene sequence: CDR1 MNHNY, CDR2 SVGAGI (reference sequence). CDR3 length: 14 residues. V gave up 0 bases and J gave up 4 bases, with 9 bases separating them. The CDR3 loop is CASSYSRRGYGYTF. CDR3 nucleotides: TGTGCCAGCAGTTACTCACGACGGGGCTATGGCTACACCTTC.